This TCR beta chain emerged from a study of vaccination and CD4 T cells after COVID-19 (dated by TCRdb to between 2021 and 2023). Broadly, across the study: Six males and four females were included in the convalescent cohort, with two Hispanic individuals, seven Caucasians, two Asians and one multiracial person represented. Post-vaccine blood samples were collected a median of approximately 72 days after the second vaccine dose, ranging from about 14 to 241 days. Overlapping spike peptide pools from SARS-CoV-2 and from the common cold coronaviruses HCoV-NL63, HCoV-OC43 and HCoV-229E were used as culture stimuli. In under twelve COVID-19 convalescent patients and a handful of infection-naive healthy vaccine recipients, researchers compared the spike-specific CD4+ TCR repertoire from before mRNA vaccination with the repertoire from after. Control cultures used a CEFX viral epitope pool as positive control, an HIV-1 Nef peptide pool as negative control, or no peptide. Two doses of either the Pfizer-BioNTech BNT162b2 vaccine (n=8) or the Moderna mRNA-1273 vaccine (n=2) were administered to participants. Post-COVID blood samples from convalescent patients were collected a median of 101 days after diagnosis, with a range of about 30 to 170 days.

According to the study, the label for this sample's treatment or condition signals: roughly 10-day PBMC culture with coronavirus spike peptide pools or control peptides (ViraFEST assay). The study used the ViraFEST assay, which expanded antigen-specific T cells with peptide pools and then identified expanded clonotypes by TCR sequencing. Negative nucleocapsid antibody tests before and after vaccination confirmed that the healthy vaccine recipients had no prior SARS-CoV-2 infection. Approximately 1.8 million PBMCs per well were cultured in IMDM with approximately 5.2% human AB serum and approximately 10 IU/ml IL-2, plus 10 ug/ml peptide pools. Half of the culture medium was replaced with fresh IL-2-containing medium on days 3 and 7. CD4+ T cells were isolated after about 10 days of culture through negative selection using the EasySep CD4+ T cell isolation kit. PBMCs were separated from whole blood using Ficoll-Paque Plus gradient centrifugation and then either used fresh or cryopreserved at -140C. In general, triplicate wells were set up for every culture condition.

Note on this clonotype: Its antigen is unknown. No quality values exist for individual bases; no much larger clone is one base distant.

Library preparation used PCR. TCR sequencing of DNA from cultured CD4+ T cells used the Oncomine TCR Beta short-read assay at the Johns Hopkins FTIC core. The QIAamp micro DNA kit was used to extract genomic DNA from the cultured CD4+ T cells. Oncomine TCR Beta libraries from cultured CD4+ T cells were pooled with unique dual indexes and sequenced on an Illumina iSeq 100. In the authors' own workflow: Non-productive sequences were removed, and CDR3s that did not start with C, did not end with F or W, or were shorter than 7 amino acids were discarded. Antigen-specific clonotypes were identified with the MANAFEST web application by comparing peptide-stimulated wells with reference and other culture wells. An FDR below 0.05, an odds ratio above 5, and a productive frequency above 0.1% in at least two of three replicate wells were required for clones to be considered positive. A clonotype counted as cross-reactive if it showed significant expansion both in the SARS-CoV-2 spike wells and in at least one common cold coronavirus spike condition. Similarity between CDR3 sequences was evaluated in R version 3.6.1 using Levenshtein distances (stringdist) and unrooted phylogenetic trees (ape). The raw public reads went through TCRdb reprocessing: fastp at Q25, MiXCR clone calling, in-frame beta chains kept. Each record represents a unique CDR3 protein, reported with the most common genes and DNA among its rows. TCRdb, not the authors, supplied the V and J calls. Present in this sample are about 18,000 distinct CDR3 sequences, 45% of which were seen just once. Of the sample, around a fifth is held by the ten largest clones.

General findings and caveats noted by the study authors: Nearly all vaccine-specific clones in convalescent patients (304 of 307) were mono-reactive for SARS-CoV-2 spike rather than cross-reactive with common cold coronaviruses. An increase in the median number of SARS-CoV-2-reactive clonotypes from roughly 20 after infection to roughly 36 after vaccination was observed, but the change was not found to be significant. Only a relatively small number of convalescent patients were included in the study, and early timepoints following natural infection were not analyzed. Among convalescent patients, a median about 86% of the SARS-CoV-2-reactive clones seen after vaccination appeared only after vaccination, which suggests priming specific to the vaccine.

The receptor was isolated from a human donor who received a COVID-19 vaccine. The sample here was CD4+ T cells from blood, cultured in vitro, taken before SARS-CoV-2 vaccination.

The bases are TGTGCCAGTACCCGCCAATCAGGGGAAGCTGAAGCTTTCTTT. This codes for CASTRQSGEAEAFF. The rearrangement joined TRBV19 to TRBJ1-1; the D gene is perhaps TRBD1, from 6 matching bases. V drops 7 bases and J drops 6 bases, leaving 18 bases in between. CDR1 LNHDA and CDR2 SQIVND were looked up in the germline V gene (reference sequence). The CDR3 has 14 amino acids, counting the end cysteine and phenylalanine. Only the CDR3 region is kept as DNA, spanning 42 bases read in frame from base 1.